The 16 T cell receptor beta chains below come from one sample, sequenced in a study of T cell responses to AZD1222 COVID-19 vaccine. Generated by immunoSEQ multiplex PCR, the TCRdb table keeps only in-frame clones and is missing some. The profile shows roughly 150,000 clones, over 85% of them singletons. Sequenced here: peripheral blood, sampled 28 days after the second AZD1222 dose. Receptor source: an adult who received the AZD1222 COVID-19 vaccine.

The chain carries TRBV18 and TRBJ1-6; a possible D gene is TRBD1 (6 bases). V lost 5 bases, J lost 7 bases, and 15 bases lay in between. There are 15 residues in the CDR3. In germline, CDR1 is KGHSH, CDR2 LQKENI. This CDR3 reads CASSTPGHQNSPLHF. CDR3 bases: TGTGCCAGCTCAACGCCGGGACACCAAAATTCACCCCTCCACTTT. Looking up the rest from reference TRBV18 and TRBJ1-6 gives the full variable domain: NAGVMQNPRHLVRRRGQEARLRCSPMKGHSHVYWYRQLPEEGLKFMVYLQKENIIDESGMPKERFSAEFPKEGPSILRIQQVVRGDSAAYFCASSTPGHQNSPLHFGNGTRLTVT.

This sequence joins TRBV6-1 and TRBJ1-2, with D perhaps TRBD1 (5 bases). Germline V lookup: CDR1 MNHNS, CDR2 SASEGT. This CDR3 comprises 17 residues. V lost 3 bases, J lost 4 bases, and 21 bases lay in between. DNA for the CDR3: TGTGCCAGCAGTGAGTCCCCCCCGGTCGGACATTTCTATGGCTACACCTTC. This translates into CASSESPPVGHFYGYTF.

The V and J genes are TRBV5-1 and TRBJ1-4; possibly TRBD1 for D (6 bases). CDR1 and CDR2 (germline): SGHRS, YFSETQ. The ends were cut back, 3 bases at V and 0 bases at J, with 6 bases in the middle. The CDR3 runs 14 residues. CDR3 residues: CASSSGATNEKLFF. In nucleotides, the CDR3 is TGCGCCAGCAGCTCAGGGGCAACTAATGAAAAACTGTTTTTT.

The rearrangement joins TRBV7-8 to TRBJ1-4, with D possibly TRBD1 on 5 matching bases. The germline gives CDR1 SGHVS, CDR2 FQNEAQ. The CDR3 contains 11 residues. V was shortened by 4 bases and J by 11 bases, with 8 bases between the two germline ends. In DNA, the CDR3 is TGTGCCAGCAGCTATGGGGCCAAACTGTTTTTT. Its translation is CASSYGAKLFF.

The chain employs TRBV2 and TRBJ1-4; 7 nucleotides match TRBD1. Per germline, CDR1 SNHLY and CDR2 FYNNEI. After removal of 4 bases from V and 14 bases from J, the junction contained 7 bases not matched to a gene. This CDR3 is built from 12 residues. The CDR3 sequence: CASSVRDSGLFF. The CDR3 nucleotides read TGTGCCAGCAGTGTCCGGGACAGCGGCCTGTTTTTT.

This chain links TRBV30 with TRBJ2-3, with D perhaps being TRBD1 or TRBD2 (7 bases each). The V gene's germline CDR1 is GTSNPN and CDR2 SVGIG (reference sequence). The CDR3 loop spans 16 amino acids. Deletions cut 0 bases from V and 2 bases from J, with 15 bases between. The chain's CDR3 is CAWSVRQGGTTDTQYF. DNA of the CDR3: TGTGCCTGGAGTGTACGGCAGGGGGGGACCACAGATACGCAGTATTTT.

This chain connects TRBV12-3 or TRBV12-4 to TRBJ1-2, with 8 bases that match TRBD1. CDR3 length equals 13 residues. V dropped 8 bases and J dropped 7; count of bases not matched to a gene: 9. CDR3 coding DNA: TGTGCCAGCCGAAATCAGGGGGCGGGTGGCTACACCTTC. This codes for CASRNQGAGGYTF.

V and J are TRBV3-1 (or the pseudogene TRBV3-2) and TRBJ2-7; 7 nucleotides match TRBD1. The CDR3 runs to 13 residues. Germline lookup yields CDR1 LGHDT and CDR2 YNNKEL (reference sequence). V gave up 8 bases and J gave up 5 bases; unmatched junction bases: 9. The CDR3 is CASSRQGFDEQYF. In nucleotides, the CDR3 is TGTGCCAGCTCTCGACAGGGATTCGACGAGCAGTACTTC.

The J gene is TRBJ1-1, the V gene TRBV19; D is ambiguous. This CDR3 is 14 amino acids long. Germline V gene sequence: CDR1 LNHDA, CDR2 SQIVND (reference sequence). V gave up 3 bases and J gave up 1 base, with 9 bases separating them. The CDR3 nucleotides read TGTGCCAGTAGTATGAGATCGGGGAACACTGAAGCTTTCTTT. It translates to CASSMRSGNTEAFF.

The chain uses TRBV29-1 and TRBJ1-2; D call uncertain. This CDR3 is built from 10 residues. Germline values: CDR1 SQVTM, CDR2 ANQGSEA. The V and J ends lost 3 bases and 6 bases respectively, with 5 bases between them. The CDR3 loop reads CSVEGDGYTF. CDR3 DNA: TGCAGCGTTGAGGGTGATGGCTACACCTTC.

A note on this clone: This sample also contains other DNA sequences that code for the same CDR3. The rearrangement links TRBV18 to TRBJ1-4, with a weak D call TRBD1 (5 bases). Trimming left V 6 bases short and J 5 bases short, with 10 bases between. Germline values: CDR1 KGHSH, CDR2 LQKENI. The CDR3 loop spans 13 amino acids. CDR3 in amino acids: CASSPGGNEKLFF. For the CDR3, the DNA is TGTGCCAGCTCCCCCGGGGGGAATGAAAAACTGTTTTTT.

The chain has TRBV7-8 and TRBJ2-2; no clear D. Germline CDR1 SGHVS, CDR2 FQNEAQ. The CDR3 contains 16 residues. Trimming cost V 0 bases and J 3 bases, with 11 bases left between them. The CDR3 nucleotides are TGTGCCAGCAGCTTAGCGTTGGTCAAGGACACCGGGGAGCTGTTTTTT. Translation: CASSLALVKDTGELFF. The entire variable domain, with the rest obtained from reference TRBV7-8 and TRBJ2-2, is as follows: GAGVSQSPRYKVAKRGQDVALRCDPISGHVSLFWYQQALGQGPEFLTYFQNEAQLDKSGLPSDRFFAERPEGSVSTLKIQRTQQEDSAVYLCASSLALVKDTGELFFGEGSRLTVL.

This clone has a single count. This chain uses TRBV3-1 (or the pseudogene TRBV3-2) with TRBJ2-3; D not resolved. The V end lost 1 base, the J end lost 6 bases, and 11 bases lay between the germline ends. Germline CDR1 is LGHDT and CDR2 is YNNKEL (reference sequence). The CDR3 is made up of 14 amino acids. DNA for the CDR3: TGTGCCAGCAGCCAAGGTTTAATCTCGGATACGCAGTATTTT. Its translation is CASSQGLISDTQYF.

The chain has TRBV13 and TRBJ2-3; possibly TRBD2 for D (6 bases). The germline CDR1 and CDR2 sequences are PRHDT and FYEKMQ (reference sequence). The V end was cut by 3 bases, the J end by 2 bases, with 18 bases between. The CDR3 sequence is 17 residues long. DNA for the CDR3: TGTGCCAGCAGCTTTTCCATGGGGGGTCGGTCCACAGATACGCAGTATTTT. Translating it yields CASSFSMGGRSTDTQYF. Complete variable domain (other parts from reference TRBV13 and TRBJ2-3): AAGVIQSPRHLIKEKRETATLKCYPIPRHDTVYWYQQGPGQDPQFLISFYEKMQSDKGSIPDRFSAQQFSDYHSELNMSSLELGDSALYFCASSFSMGGRSTDTQYFGPGTRLTVL.

The rearrangement links TRBV9 to TRBJ2-3; D is unclear. V lost 0 bases and J 4 bases, leaving 0 bases between the germline ends. CDR1 and CDR2 (germline): SGDLS, YYNGEE. The CDR3 spans 11 residues. CDR3 sequence: CASSVADTQYF. The CDR3 DNA reads TGTGCCAGCAGCGTAGCAGATACGCAGTATTTT.

The chain has TRBV11-2 and TRBJ1-1; D uncertain. Trimming took off 6 bases at V and 0 bases at J, with 5 bases between the two ends. The length of the CDR3 is 12 residues. Germline CDR1 and CDR2: SGHAT and FQNNGV. This CDR3 reads CASRGMNTEAFF. As DNA, the CDR3 is TGTGCCAGCAGGGGGATGAACACTGAAGCTTTCTTT.